This TCR beta chain was found in a study of cytomegalovirus exposure and HLA in healthy donors. V lost 1 base and J 0 bases, leaving 6 bases between the germline ends. The germline V gene encodes CDR1 GTSNPN and CDR2 SVGIG (reference sequence). The CDR3 spans 13 residues. This clone was observed a few times. Amplification used 60 Vbeta primers and 13 Jbeta primers. Method: immunoSEQ multiplex PCR; TCRdb's copy keeps in-frame clones and lacks some. The table shows around 110,000 clones, with 80% occurring only once. The rearrangement joins TRBV30 to TRBJ1-1; D is uncertain. The TCR originated in a young man in good health and CMV-seronegative. The sample consisted of PBMCs. CDR3 loop: CAWSATLNTEAFF. The CDR3, as DNA: TGTGCCTGGAGTGCCACACTGAACACTGAAGCTTTCTTT.